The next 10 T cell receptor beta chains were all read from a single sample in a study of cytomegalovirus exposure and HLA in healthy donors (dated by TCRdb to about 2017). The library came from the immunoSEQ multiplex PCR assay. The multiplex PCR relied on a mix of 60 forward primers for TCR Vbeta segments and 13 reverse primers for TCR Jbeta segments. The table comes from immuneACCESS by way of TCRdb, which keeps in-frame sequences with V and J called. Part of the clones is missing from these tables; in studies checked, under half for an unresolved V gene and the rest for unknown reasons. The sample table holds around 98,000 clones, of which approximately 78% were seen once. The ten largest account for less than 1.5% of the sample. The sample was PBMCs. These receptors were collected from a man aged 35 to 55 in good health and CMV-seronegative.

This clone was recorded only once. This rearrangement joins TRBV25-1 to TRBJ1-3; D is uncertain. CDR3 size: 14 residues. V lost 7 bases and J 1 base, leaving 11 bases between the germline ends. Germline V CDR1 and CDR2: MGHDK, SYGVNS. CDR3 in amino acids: CASNPAGSGNTIYF. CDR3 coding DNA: TGTGCCAGCAACCCCGCGGGGTCTGGAAACACCATATATTTT. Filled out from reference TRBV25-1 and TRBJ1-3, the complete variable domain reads EADIYQTPRYLVIGTGKKITLECSQTMGHDKMYWYQQDPGMELHLIHYSYGVNSTEKGDLSSESTVSRIRTEHFPLTLESARPSHTSQYLCASNPAGSGNTIYFGEGSWLTVV.

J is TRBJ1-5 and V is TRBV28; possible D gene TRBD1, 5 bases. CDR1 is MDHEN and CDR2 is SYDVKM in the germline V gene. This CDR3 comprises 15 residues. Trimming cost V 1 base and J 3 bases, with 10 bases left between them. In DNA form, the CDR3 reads TGTGCCAGCAGTTTATTGGGGCAGACCAATCAGCCCCAGCATTTT. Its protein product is CASSLLGQTNQPQHF.

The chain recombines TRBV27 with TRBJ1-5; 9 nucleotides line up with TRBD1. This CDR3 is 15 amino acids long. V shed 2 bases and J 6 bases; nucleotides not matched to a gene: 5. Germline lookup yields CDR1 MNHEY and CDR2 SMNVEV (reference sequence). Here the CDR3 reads CASSLGTGITQPQHF. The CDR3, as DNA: TGTGCCAGCAGTTTAGGGACAGGGATCACTCAGCCCCAGCATTTT.

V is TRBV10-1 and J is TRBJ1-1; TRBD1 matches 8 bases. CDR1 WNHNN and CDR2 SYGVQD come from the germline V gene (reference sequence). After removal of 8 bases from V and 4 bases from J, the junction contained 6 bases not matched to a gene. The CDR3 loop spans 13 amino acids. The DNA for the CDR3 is TGCGCCAGCTCGGGACAGGCAGGCACTGAAGCTTTCTTT. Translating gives CASSGQAGTEAFF.

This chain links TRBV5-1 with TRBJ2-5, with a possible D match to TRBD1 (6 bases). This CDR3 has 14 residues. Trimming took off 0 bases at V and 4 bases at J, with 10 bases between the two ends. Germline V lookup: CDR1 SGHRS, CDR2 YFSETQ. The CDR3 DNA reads TGCGCCAGCAGCTTGGAGTCCAGGGGAGAGACCCAGTACTTC. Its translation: CASSLESRGETQYF.

The CDR3 protein is CSVEHQGGNTEAFF. In DNA, the CDR3 is TGCAGCGTTGAGCATCAGGGGGGCAACACTGAAGCTTTCTTT. V and J are TRBV29-1 and TRBJ1-1; 7 nucleotides match TRBD1. There are 14 residues in the CDR3. The V gene's germline CDR1 is SQVTM and CDR2 ANQGSEA. Trimming took 3 bases from V and 2 from J; bases not matched to a gene: 6. Full variable domain (rest looked up from reference TRBV29-1 and TRBJ1-1): SAVISQKPSRDICQRGTSLTIQCQVDSQVTMMFWYRQQPGQSLTLIATANQGSEATYESGFVIDKFPISRPNLTFSTLTVSNMSPEDSSIYLCSVEHQGGNTEAFFGQGTRLTVV.

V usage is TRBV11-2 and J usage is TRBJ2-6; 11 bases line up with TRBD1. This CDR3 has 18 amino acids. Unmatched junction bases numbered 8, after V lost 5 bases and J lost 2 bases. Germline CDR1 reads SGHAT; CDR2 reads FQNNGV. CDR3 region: CASSPGQGASPGANVLTF. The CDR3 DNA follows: TGTGCCAGCAGCCCCGGACAGGGGGCGTCCCCTGGGGCCAACGTCCTGACTTTC. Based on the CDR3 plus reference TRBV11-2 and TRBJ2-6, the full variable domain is EAGVAQSPRYKIIEKRQSVAFWCNPISGHATLYWYQQILGQGPKLLIQFQNNGVVDDSQLPKDRFSAERLKGVDSTLKIQPAKLEDSAVYLCASSPGQGASPGANVLTFGAGSRLTVL.

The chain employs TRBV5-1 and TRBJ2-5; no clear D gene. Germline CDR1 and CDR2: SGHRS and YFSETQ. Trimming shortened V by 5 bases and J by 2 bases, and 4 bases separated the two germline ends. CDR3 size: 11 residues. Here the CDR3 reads CASRLQETQYF. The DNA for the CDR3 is TGCGCCAGCAGACTACAAGAGACCCAGTACTTC.

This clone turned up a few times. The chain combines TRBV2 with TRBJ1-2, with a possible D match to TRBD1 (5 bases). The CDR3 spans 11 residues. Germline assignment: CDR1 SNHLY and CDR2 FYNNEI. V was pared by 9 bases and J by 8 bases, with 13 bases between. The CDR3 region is CASTLGGGYTF. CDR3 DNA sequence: TGTGCCAGTACCTTGGGGGGAGGCTACACCTTC.

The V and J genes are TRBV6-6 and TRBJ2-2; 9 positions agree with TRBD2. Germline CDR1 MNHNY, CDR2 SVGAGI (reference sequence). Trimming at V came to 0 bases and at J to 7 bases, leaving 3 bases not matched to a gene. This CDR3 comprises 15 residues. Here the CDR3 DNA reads TGTGCCAGCAGTTACTCCGCGGGGGGGATCGGGGAGCTGTTTTTT. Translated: CASSYSAGGIGELFF.